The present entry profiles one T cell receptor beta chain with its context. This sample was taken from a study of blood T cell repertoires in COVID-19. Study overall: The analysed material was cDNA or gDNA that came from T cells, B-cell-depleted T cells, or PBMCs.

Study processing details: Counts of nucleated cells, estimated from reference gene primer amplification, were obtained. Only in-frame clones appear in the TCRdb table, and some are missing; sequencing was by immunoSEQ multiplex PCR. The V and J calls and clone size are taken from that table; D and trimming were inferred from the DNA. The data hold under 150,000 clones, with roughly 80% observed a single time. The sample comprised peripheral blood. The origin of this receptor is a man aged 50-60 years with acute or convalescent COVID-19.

The CDR3 sequence is CASSIPAVGGEQFF. The DNA of the CDR3 is TGTGCCAGCTCAATTCCCGCGGTTGGGGGGGAGCAGTTCTTC. This chain joins TRBV18 and TRBJ2-1; D is perhaps TRBD2 (6 bases). V was trimmed by 5 bases and J by 10 bases, leaving 18 bases between them. CDR3 size: 14 residues. From germline, CDR1 is KGHSH and CDR2 LQKENI. Combining the CDR3 with reference TRBV18 and TRBJ2-1 gives the whole variable domain NAGVMQNPRHLVRRRGQEARLRCSPMKGHSHVYWYRQLPEEGLKFMVYLQKENIIDESGMPKERFSAEFPKEGPSILRIQQVVRGDSAAYFCASSIPAVGGEQFFGPGTRLTVL.